This entry concerns a single T cell receptor beta chain. Its specificity is not known. This record belongs to a study of tumour-infiltrating T cells in Burkitt lymphoma. Study-wide background: All epidemiological Burkitt lymphoma subtypes were represented in the cohort. Repertoire clonality predicted overall and progression-free survival.

From germline, CDR1 is SGDLS and CDR2 YYNGEE. There are 15 residues in the CDR3. V shed 3 bases and J 0 bases; nucleotides not matched to a gene: 3. The repertoire was sequenced with immunoSEQ multiplex PCR; TCRdb's copy has only in-frame clones and lacks some. The top ten hold over 2.5% of the sample, which has 43,000 or so clones, around 30% seen once. Whole-study findings and limits: Public clonotypes, several, appeared across numerous Burkitt lymphoma patients.

The sequencing input was tumor tissue. The gene calls are TRBV9 and TRBJ2-1; 7 nucleotides match TRBD2. The TCR was taken from a human donor with Burkitt lymphoma. CDR3 in DNA: TGTGCCAGCAGCGATACGGGGGGCTCCTACAATGAGCAGTTCTTC. Translation: CASSDTGGSYNEQFF.